This T cell receptor beta chain emerged from a study of T-cell memory formation after mild COVID-19. Study-level findings and limits: CD4+ clones that contracted lay mainly in CM and EM; CD8+ ones lay in EMRA. The finding that pre-infection memory included some responding clones suggested that cross-reactive memory joined.

A word on this clonotype: The antigen remains unidentified.

V trimming: 5 bases; J trimming: 0 bases; junction bases outside the gene matches: 10. Germline V gene sequence: CDR1 SEHNR, CDR2 FQNEAQ (reference sequence). The CDR3 extends over 18 amino acids. Libraries for TCRalpha and TCRbeta carried sample barcodes and unique molecular identifiers via 5'RACE. In TCRdb, the 5' RACE reads were re-called with MiXCR into one record per CDR3 protein. The top ten clones hold 20% to 25% of a sample with 350,000 to 500,000 distinct CDR3 sequences, roughly 18% of them seen once. Specimen: PBMCs or a T cell subset sorted from them (not recorded which). This sequence originates from a man younger than 35 who had mild COVID-19 (a few samples of this study predate the infection). Cell type and time point are not known. The chain carries TRBV7-9 and TRBJ2-6, with 7 bases matching TRBD1. The CDR3 region has the DNA TGTGCCAGCAGCCCGAAGGGGGCTGGGAGCTCTGGGGCCAACGTCCTGACTTTC. Its translation: CASSPKGAGSSGANVLTF.